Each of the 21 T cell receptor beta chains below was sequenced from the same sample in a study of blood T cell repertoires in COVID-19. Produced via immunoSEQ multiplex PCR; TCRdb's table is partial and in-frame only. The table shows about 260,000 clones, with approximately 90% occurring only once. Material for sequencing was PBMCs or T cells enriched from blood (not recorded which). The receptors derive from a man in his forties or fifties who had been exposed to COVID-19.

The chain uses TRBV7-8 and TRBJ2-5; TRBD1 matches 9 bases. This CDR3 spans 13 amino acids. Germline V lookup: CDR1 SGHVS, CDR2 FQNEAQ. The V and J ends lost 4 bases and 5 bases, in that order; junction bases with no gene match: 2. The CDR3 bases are TGTGCCAGCAGCTCCGACAGGGGGGAGACCCAGTACTTC. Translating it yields CASSSDRGETQYF. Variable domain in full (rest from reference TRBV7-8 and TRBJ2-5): GAGVSQSPRYKVAKRGQDVALRCDPISGHVSLFWYQQALGQGPEFLTYFQNEAQLDKSGLPSDRFFAERPEGSVSTLKIQRTQQEDSAVYLCASSSDRGETQYFGPGTRLLVL.

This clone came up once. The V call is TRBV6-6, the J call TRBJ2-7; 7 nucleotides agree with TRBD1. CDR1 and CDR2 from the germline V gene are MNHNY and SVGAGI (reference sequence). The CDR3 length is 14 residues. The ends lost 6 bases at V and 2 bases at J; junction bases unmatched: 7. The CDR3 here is CASRPIQGTYEQYV. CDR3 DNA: TGTGCCAGCAGACCTATACAGGGGACCTACGAGCAGTACGTC.

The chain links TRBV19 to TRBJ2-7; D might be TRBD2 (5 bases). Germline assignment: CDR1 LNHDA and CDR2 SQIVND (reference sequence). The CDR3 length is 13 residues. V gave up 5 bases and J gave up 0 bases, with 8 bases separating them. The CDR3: CASSPGNSYEQYV. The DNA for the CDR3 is TGTGCCAGTAGTCCGGGGAACTCCTACGAGCAGTACGTC.

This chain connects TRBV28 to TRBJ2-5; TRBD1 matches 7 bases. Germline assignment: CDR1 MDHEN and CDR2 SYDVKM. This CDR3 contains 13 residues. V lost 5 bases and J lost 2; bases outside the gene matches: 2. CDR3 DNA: TGTGCCAGCAGTCGGGACAGACAAGAGACCCAGTACTTC. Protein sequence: CASSRDRQETQYF.

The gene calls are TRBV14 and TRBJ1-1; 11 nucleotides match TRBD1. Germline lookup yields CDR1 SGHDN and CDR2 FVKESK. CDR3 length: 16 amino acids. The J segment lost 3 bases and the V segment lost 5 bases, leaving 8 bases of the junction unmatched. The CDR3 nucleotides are TGTGCCAGCAGCAAAGGACGGACAGGGGGCCACACTGAAGCTTTCTTT. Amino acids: CASSKGRTGGHTEAFF.

DNA of the CDR3: TGTGCCAGCGTGCAGGCGGGAAGCGGCAATGAGCAGTTCTTC. Translating gives CASVQAGSGNEQFF. The V and J genes are TRBV6-5 and TRBJ2-1; D might be TRBD2 (6 bases). CDR3 length equals 14 residues. Germline CDR1 is MNHEY and CDR2 is SVGAGI. Trimming left V 8 bases short and J 6 bases short, with 17 bases between.

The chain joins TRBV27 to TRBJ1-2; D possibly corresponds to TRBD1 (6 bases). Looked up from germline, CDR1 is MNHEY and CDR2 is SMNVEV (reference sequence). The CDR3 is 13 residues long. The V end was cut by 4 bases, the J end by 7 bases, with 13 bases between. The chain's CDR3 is CASSSYREGGYTF. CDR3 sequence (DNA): TGTGCCAGCAGTTCGTACAGGGAAGGTGGCTACACCTTC.

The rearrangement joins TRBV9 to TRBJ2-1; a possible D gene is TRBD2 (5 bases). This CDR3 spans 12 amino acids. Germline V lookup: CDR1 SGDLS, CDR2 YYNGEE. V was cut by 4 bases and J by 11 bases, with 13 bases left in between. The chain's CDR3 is CASSPAVAQQFF. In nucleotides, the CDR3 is TGTGCCAGCAGCCCAGCGGTGGCCCAGCAGTTCTTC. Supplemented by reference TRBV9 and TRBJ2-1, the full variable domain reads DSGVTQTPKHLITATGQRVTLRCSPRSGDLSVYWYQQSLDQGLQFLIQYYNGEERAKGNILERFSAQQFPDLHSELNLSSLELGDSALYFCASSPAVAQQFFGPGTRLTVL.

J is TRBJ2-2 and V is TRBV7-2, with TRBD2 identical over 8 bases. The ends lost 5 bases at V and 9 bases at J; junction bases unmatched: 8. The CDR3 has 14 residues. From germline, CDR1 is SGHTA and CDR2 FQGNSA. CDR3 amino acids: CASSKGLVSRELFF. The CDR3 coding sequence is TGTGCCAGCAGCAAGGGACTAGTATCGAGGGAGCTGTTTTTT.

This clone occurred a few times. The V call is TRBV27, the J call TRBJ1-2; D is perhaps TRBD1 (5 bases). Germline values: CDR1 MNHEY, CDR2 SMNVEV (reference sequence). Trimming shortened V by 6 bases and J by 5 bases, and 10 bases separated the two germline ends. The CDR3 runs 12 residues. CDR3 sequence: CASRGQPYGYTF. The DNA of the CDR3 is TGTGCCAGCAGGGGGCAGCCATATGGCTACACCTTC.

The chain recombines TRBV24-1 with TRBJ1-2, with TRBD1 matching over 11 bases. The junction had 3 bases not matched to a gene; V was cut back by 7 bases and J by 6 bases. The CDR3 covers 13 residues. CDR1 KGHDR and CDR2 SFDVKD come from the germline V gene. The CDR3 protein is CATSGQGANGYTF. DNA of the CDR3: TGTGCCACCAGCGGACAGGGGGCGAATGGCTACACCTTC.

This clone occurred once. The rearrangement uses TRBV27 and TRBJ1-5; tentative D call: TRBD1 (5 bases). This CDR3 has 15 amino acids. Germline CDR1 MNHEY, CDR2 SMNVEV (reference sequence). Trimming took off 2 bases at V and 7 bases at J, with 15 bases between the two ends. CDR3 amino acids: CASSLNGGEDQPQHF. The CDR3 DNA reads TGTGCCAGCAGTTTAAACGGGGGGGAGGACCAGCCCCAGCATTTT.

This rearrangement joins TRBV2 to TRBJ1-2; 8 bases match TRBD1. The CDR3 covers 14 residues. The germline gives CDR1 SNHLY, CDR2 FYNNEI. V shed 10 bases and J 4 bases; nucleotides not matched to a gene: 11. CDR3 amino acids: CATALRTGSYGYTF. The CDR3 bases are TGTGCCACCGCTCTTAGGACAGGGAGCTATGGCTACACCTTC.

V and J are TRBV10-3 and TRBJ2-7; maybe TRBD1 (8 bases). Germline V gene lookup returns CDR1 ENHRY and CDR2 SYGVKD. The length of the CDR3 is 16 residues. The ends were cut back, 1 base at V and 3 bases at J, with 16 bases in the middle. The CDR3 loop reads CAISEWKTGGGYEQYF. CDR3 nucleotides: TGTGCCATCAGTGAGTGGAAAACAGGGGGGGGCTACGAGCAGTACTTC.

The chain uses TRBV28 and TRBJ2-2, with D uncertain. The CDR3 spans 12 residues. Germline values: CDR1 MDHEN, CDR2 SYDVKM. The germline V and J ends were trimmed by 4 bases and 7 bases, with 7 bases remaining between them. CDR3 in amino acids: CASSYSFGELFF. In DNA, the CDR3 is TGTGCCAGCAGTTACAGTTTCGGGGAGCTGTTTTTT.

The CDR3 DNA follows: TGTGCCAGCAGCCTAGACAGGGTTCAGCCCCAGCATTTT. This sequence encodes CASSLDRVQPQHF. The genes are TRBV7-8 and TRBJ1-5; TRBD1 agrees at 7 bases. Germline trimming cut 5 bases from V and 6 bases from J; bases unmatched to any gene: 4. Germline V gives CDR1 SGHVS, CDR2 FQNEAQ. This CDR3 region has 13 residues.

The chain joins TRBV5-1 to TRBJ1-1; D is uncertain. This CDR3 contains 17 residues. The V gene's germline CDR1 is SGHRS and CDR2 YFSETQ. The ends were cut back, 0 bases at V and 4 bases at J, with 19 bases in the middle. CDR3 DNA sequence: TGCGCCAGCAGCTTGGCGGTACCCTTCCCCGGGGTCACTGAAGCTTTCTTT. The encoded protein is CASSLAVPFPGVTEAFF.

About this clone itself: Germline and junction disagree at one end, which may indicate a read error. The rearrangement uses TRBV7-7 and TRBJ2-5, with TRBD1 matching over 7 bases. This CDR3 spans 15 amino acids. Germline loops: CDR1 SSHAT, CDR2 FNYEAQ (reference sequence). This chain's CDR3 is CASSLVGQAQETQYF. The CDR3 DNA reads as TGTGCTAGCAGCTTAGTAGGACAGGCCCAAGAGACCCAGTACTTC.

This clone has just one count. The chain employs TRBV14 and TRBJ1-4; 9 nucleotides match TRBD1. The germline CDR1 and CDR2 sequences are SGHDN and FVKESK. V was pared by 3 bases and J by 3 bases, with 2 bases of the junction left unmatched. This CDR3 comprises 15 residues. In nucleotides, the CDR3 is TGTGCCAGCAGCCACCGGGACAGGGCTAATGAAAAACTGTTTTTT. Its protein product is CASSHRDRANEKLFF.

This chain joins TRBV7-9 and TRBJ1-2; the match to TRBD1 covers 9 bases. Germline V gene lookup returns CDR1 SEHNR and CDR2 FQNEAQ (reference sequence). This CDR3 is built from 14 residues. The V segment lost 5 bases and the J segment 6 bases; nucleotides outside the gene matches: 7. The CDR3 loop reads CASSERTGEDGYTF. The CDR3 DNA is TGTGCCAGCAGCGAGAGGACAGGGGAAGATGGCTACACCTTC.

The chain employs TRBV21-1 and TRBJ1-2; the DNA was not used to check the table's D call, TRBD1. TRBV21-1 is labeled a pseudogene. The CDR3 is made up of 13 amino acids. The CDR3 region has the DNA TGTGCCAGCAGCAAAGGCCCAGACTATGGCTACACCTTC. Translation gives CASSKGPDYGYTF.